This T cell receptor beta chain was profiled in a study of graft-versus-host responses after intestinal transplantation. On the study more broadly: Recipients were all induced with anti-thymocyte globulin, then given tacrolimus and steroids for around three years.

As regards this clone: The antigen is not known.

The CDR3 has 14 residues. CDR1 is SNHLY, CDR2 FYNNEI, per germline. J gave up 7 bases and V 4 bases, and 5 bases lay outside the gene matches. Study results and limitations: Researchers found GvH clones in recipient marrow, and some showed up first in ileum or blood. The study found high graft-versus-host to host-versus-graft clonal ratios in allografts of patients with graft-donor T cell macrochimerism.

The table came from immunoSEQ multiplex PCR; TCRdb's copy has only in-frame clones and leaves some out. The sample shows roughly 89,000 clones, more than 85% of them seen only once. The receptor comes from a human donor who received an intestinal transplant. The chain links TRBV2 to TRBJ1-5; 9 bases agree with TRBD1. Here the sequenced sample was unstimulated CD4+ T cells sorted from spleen or lymph node cells, taken before intestinal transplant. In DNA form, the CDR3 reads TGTGCCAGCAGTGGGACAGGGGTTGCGCAGCCCCAGCATTTT. This sequence encodes CASSGTGVAQPQHF.